The next 18 T cell receptor beta chains were all read from a single sample in a study of blood T cell repertoires in COVID-19. The repertoire was sequenced with immunoSEQ multiplex PCR; TCRdb's copy has only in-frame clones and lacks some. The sample holds roughly 160,000 clones, roughly 80% seen once. Sequenced material: peripheral blood. The source is a man aged 65 to 79 with active or convalescent COVID-19.

The chain links TRBV24-1 to TRBJ2-3, with 13 positions matching TRBD2. CDR1 is KGHDR, CDR2 SFDVKD, per germline. V dropped 3 bases and J dropped 4; count of bases not matched to a gene: 9. The length of the CDR3 is 18 residues. The CDR3 reads CATSDPPLAGGIADTQYF. CDR3 nucleotides: TGTGCCACCAGTGATCCGCCACTAGCGGGAGGGATAGCAGATACGCAGTATTTT.

The rearrangement joins TRBV18 to TRBJ2-3; D might be TRBD2 (6 bases). Germline V lookup: CDR1 KGHSH, CDR2 LQKENI. Trimming took 8 bases from V and 0 from J, leaving 15 bases between them. The length of the CDR3 is 15 residues. The chain's CDR3 is CASQTGRESTDTQYF. CDR3 coding DNA: TGTGCCAGCCAGACCGGACGGGAGAGCACAGATACGCAGTATTTT. The entire variable domain, with the rest obtained from reference TRBV18 and TRBJ2-3, is as follows: NAGVMQNPRHLVRRRGQEARLRCSPMKGHSHVYWYRQLPEEGLKFMVYLQKENIIDESGMPKERFSAEFPKEGPSILRIQQVVRGDSAAYFCASQTGRESTDTQYFGPGTRLTVL.

This clone was recorded a few times. CDR3 DNA: TGTGCCAGCAGCTCGACAGGGACTTCCTACGAGCAGTACTTC. This codes for CASSSTGTSYEQYF. The chain combines TRBV7-9 with TRBJ2-7, with a weak D call TRBD1 (7 bases). The CDR3 loop spans 14 amino acids. CDR1 is SEHNR and CDR2 is FQNEAQ in the germline V gene (reference sequence). The germline V and J ends were trimmed by 4 bases and 1 base, with 11 bases remaining between them.

The chain employs TRBV6-2 or TRBV6-3 and TRBJ2-7; the match to TRBD2 covers 7 bases. J was trimmed by 6 bases and V by 2 bases; bases with no gene match: 7. CDR3 length: 14 amino acids. Germline loops: CDR1 MNHEY, CDR2 SVGEGT. The CDR3 region has the DNA TGTGCCAGCAGTTACCGGGACTACTCCATCGAGCAGTACTTC. Amino acids: CASSYRDYSIEQYF.

The chain couples TRBV7-9 to TRBJ1-1; D perhaps matches TRBD1 (6 bases). Trimming removed 4 bases from V and 0 bases from J, with 15 bases in between. CDR3 length equals 16 residues. Germline CDR1 SEHNR, CDR2 FQNEAQ (reference sequence). The CDR3, as DNA: TGTGCCAGCAGCTCAATGAGGGGGACGATGAACACTGAAGCTTTCTTT. This encodes CASSSMRGTMNTEAFF.

The rearrangement links TRBV28 to TRBJ2-7, with TRBD2 identical over 9 bases. Unmatched junction bases numbered 12, after V lost 5 bases and J lost 7 bases. Germline values: CDR1 MDHEN, CDR2 SYDVKM. CDR3 length equals 15 residues. The CDR3 protein is CASSLLAGGVGEQYF. The CDR3 DNA sequence: TGTGCCAGCAGTCTACTAGCGGGCGGGGTAGGGGAGCAGTACTTC.

The rearrangement joins TRBV19 to TRBJ2-3, with 10 bases identical to TRBD2. J gave up 2 bases and V 5 bases, and 10 bases lay outside the gene matches. CDR1 LNHDA and CDR2 SQIVND come from the germline V gene (reference sequence). CDR3 size: 17 residues. The CDR3 DNA sequence: TGTGCCAGTAGTGTCGGGGTAGCGGGGGGTTTCACAGATACGCAGTATTTT. It codes for CASSVGVAGGFTDTQYF.

This clone appeared a few times. The J gene is TRBJ2-1, the V gene TRBV6-5, with 8 bases that match TRBD2. The ends lost 6 bases at V and 9 bases at J; junction bases unmatched: 10. There are 14 residues in the CDR3. Looked up from germline, CDR1 is MNHEY and CDR2 is SVGAGI. CDR3 sequence (DNA): TGTGCCAGCAGCCCGGGACTAGGGCCCTTTGAGCAGTTCTTC. It yields the protein CASSPGLGPFEQFF.

The gene calls are TRBV6-2 or TRBV6-3 and TRBJ2-4; weak D call: TRBD1 (6 bases). Germline V gene sequence: CDR1 MNHEY, CDR2 SVGEGT. Trimming removed 2 bases from V and 1 base from J, with 12 bases in between. The CDR3 is 16 residues long. CDR3 coding DNA: TGTGCCAGCAGTTACCCAGGGGAAAAGGCCAAAAACATTCAGTACTTC. This translates into CASSYPGEKAKNIQYF.

The chain combines TRBV7-3 with TRBJ2-1, with TRBD2 matching over 13 bases. Germline assignment: CDR1 SGHTA and CDR2 FQGTGA. The CDR3 runs to 20 residues. V trimming: 4 bases; J trimming: 5 bases; junction bases outside the gene matches: 17. The chain's CDR3 is CASSSFRTSGRGGRNNEQFF. CDR3 sequence (DNA): TGTGCCAGCAGCTCATTTAGGACTAGCGGGAGAGGGGGTCGGAACAATGAGCAGTTCTTC.

The gene calls are TRBV5-1 and TRBJ2-2; the match to TRBD1 covers 8 bases. V was clipped by 3 bases and J by 6 bases; unmatched bases: 10. CDR1 SGHRS and CDR2 YFSETQ come from the germline V gene. The CDR3 length is 16 residues. CDR3 in amino acids: CASSSLDRVGAGELFF. The CDR3 bases are TGCGCCAGCAGCTCCCTGGACAGGGTTGGTGCCGGGGAGCTGTTTTTT.

This clone was counted a single time. The chain links TRBV10-3 to TRBJ2-5, with D unclear. With 11 bases removed from V and 5 bases from J, the gap between germline ends came to 6 bases. CDR3 length equals 9 residues. CDR1 and CDR2 (germline): ENHRY, SYGVKD. As DNA, the CDR3 is TGTGCCCTCTCCGAGACCCAGTACTTC. Protein product: CALSETQYF.

The chain employs TRBV19 and TRBJ2-7, with D tentatively TRBD1 (5 bases). Germline V CDR1 and CDR2: LNHDA, SQIVND (reference sequence). The CDR3 has 18 residues. Trimming left V 2 bases short and J 5 bases short, with 25 bases between. The CDR3 DNA reads TGTGCCAGTAGTATAAATCCCAGACAGTCCCTTTCTGTCGACGAGCAGTACTTC. Protein sequence: CASSINPRQSLSVDEQYF.

The rearrangement uses TRBV6-5 and TRBJ2-1; no clear D gene. The CDR3 is made up of 16 amino acids. Germline V gene data show CDR1 as MNHEY and CDR2 as SVGAGI. V lost 0 bases and J 0 bases, leaving 9 bases between the germline ends. CDR3 nucleotides: TGTGCCAGCAGTTACTCACCAGCAGGCTCCTACAATGAGCAGTTCTTC. Its protein is CASSYSPAGSYNEQFF.

V usage is TRBV15 and J usage is TRBJ2-2; tentative D call: TRBD2 (6 bases). The CDR3 sequence is 15 residues long. The V gene lost 5 bases and the J gene lost 8 bases, with 18 bases spanning the gap. Looked up from germline, CDR1 is LNHNV and CDR2 is YYDKDF (reference sequence). CDR3 amino acids: CATSVGLPSQGELFF. As DNA, the CDR3 is TGTGCCACCAGCGTAGGACTACCATCTCAGGGGGAGCTGTTTTTT.

The rearrangement joins TRBV6-2 or TRBV6-3 to TRBJ1-1; 11 nucleotides match TRBD1. J lost 1 base, V lost 6 bases, and 10 bases had no gene match. Looked up from germline, CDR1 is MNHEY and CDR2 is SVGEGT. The CDR3 is made up of 17 amino acids. This CDR3 is CASSPGQGARRNTEAFF. The CDR3 nucleotides are TGTGCCAGCAGCCCTGGACAGGGGGCGAGACGGAACACTGAAGCTTTCTTT.

V usage is TRBV11-2 and J usage is TRBJ2-1; D might be TRBD2 (6 bases). The CDR3 extends over 13 amino acids. V lost 8 bases and J lost 10, with 18 bases in between. CDR1 SGHAT and CDR2 FQNNGV come from the germline V gene. As DNA, the CDR3 is TGTGCCAGCCACTATAGCGGAGTAGGAGAGCAGTTCTTC. It codes for CASHYSGVGEQFF.

This clone was detected once. V gene TRBV25-1 combines with J gene TRBJ1-1; 10 bases align to TRBD1. J lost 5 bases, V lost 6 bases, and 3 bases had no gene match. Germline V lookup: CDR1 MGHDK, CDR2 SYGVNS. The CDR3 has 13 residues. CDR3 bases: TGTGCCAGCAGAGGACAGGGGGAAACTGAAGCTTTCTTT. It encodes CASRGQGETEAFF.